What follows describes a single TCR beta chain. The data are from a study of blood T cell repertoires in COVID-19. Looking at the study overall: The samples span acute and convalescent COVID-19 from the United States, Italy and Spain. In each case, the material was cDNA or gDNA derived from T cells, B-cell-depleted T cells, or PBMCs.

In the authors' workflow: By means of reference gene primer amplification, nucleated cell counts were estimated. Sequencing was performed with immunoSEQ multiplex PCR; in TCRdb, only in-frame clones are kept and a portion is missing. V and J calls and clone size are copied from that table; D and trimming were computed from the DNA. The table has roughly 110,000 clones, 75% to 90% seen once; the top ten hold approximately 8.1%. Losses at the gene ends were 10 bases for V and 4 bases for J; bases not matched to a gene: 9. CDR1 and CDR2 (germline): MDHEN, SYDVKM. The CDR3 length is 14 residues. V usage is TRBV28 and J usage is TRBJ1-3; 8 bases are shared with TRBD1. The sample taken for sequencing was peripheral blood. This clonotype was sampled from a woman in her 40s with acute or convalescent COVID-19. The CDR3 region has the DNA TGTGCCATCCATACCCCAGGGGGCGGAAACACCATATATTTT. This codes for CAIHTPGGGNTIYF.